This TCR beta chain was profiled in a study of control samples from healthy donors and cancer patients. Libraries were prepared by immunoSEQ multiplex PCR; TCRdb keeps only in-frame clonotypes and omits some of them. This sample carries some 130,000 clones, approximately 90% of them seen once, and the ten largest clones take less than 4%. The CDR3 loop spans 13 amino acids. Germline CDR1 is GTSNPN and CDR2 is SVGIG (reference sequence). The V gene lost 3 bases and the J gene lost 4 bases, with 10 bases spanning the gap. The chain couples TRBV30 to TRBJ1-3, with D possibly being TRBD1 (6 bases). The receptor was isolated from a man aged 35 to 55 in good health. Sequencing input: blood. The CDR3 region has the DNA TGTGCCTGGAGCGAGGGGGTAGGAAACACCATATATTTT. It translates to CAWSEGVGNTIYF. The whole variable domain, filled in from reference TRBV30 and TRBJ1-3, reads SQTIHQWPATLVQPVGSPLSLECTVEGTSNPNLYWYRQAAGRGLQLLFYSVGIGQISSEVPQNLSASRPQDRQFILSSKKLLLSDSGFYLCAWSEGVGNTIYFGEGSWLTVV.